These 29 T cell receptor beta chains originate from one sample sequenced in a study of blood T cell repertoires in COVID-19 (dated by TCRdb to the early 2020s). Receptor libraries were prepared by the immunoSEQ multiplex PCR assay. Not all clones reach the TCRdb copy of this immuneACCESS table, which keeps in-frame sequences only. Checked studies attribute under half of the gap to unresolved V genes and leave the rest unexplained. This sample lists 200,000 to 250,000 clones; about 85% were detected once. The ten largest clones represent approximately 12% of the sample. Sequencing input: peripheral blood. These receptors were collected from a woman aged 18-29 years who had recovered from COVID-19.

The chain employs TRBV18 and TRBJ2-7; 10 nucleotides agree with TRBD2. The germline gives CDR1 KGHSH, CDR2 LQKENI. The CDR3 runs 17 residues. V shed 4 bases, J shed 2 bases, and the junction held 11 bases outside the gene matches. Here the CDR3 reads CASSQLWLAGATYEQYF. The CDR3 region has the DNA TGTGCCAGCTCACAACTCTGGCTAGCGGGAGCTACCTACGAGCAGTACTTC.

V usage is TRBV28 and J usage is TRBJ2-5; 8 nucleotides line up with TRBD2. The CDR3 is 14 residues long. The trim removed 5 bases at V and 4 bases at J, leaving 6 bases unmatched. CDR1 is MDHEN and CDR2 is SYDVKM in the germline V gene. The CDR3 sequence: CASSPLLAGETQYF. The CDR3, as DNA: TGTGCCAGCAGTCCCTTGCTAGCGGGAGAGACCCAGTACTTC.

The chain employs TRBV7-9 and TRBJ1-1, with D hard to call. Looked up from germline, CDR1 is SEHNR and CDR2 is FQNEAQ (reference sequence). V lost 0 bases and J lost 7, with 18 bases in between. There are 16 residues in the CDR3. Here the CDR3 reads CASSLAVAVPRGEAFF. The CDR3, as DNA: TGTGCCAGCAGCTTAGCGGTGGCAGTCCCCCGTGGTGAAGCTTTCTTT.

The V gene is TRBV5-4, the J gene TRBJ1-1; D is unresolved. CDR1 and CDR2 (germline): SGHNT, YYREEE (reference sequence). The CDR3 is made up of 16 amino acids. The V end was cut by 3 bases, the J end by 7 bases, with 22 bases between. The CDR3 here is CASSSTPGSPIDEAFF. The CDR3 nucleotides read TGTGCCAGCAGCTCGACCCCCGGGAGCCCAATAGATGAAGCTTTCTTT. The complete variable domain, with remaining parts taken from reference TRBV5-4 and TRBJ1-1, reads ETGVTQSPTHLIKTRGQQVTLRCSSQSGHNTVSWYQQALGQGPQFIFQYYREEENGRGNFPPRFSGLQFPNYSSELNVNALELDDSALYLCASSSTPGSPIDEAFFGQGTRLTVV.

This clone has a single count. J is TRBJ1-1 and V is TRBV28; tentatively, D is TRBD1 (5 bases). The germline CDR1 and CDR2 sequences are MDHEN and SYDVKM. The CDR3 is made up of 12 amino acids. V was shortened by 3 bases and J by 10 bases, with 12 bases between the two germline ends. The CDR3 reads CASSLGGRGAFF. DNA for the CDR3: TGTGCCAGCAGTTTGGGGGGTCGGGGAGCTTTCTTT.

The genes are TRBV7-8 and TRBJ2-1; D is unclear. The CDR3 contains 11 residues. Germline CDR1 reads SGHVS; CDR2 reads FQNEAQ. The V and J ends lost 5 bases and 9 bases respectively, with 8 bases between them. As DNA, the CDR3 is TGTGCCAGCAGCCCCCATAGTGAGCAGTTCTTC. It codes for CASSPHSEQFF. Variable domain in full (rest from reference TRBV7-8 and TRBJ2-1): GAGVSQSPRYKVAKRGQDVALRCDPISGHVSLFWYQQALGQGPEFLTYFQNEAQLDKSGLPSDRFFAERPEGSVSTLKIQRTQQEDSAVYLCASSPHSEQFFGPGTRLTVL.

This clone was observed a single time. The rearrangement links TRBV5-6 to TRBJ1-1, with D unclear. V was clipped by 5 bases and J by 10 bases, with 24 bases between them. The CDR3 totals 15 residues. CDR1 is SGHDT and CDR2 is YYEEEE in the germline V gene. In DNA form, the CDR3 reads TGTGCCAGCAGTCTAGAAGGGAGCGCCCTGGCAGGAGCTTTCTTT. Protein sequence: CASSLEGSALAGAFF.

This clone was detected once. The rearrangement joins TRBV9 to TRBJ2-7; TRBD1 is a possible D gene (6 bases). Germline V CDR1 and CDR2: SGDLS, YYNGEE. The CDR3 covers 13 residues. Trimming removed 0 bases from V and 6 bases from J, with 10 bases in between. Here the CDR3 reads CASSVGTAFEQYF. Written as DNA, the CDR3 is TGTGCCAGCAGCGTAGGGACAGCATTCGAGCAGTACTTC.

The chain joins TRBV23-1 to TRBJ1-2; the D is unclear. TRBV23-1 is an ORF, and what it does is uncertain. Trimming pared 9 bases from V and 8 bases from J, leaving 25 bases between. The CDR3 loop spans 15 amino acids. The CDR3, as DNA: TGCGCCAGTGCCATGGGCCCCGCTGCGGGAAAGGGCTACACCTTC. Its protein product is CASAMGPAAGKGYTF.

CDR3 loop: CASSLFGNEQYF. In DNA, the CDR3 is TGTGCCAGCAGTTTATTCGGGAACGAGCAGTACTTC. The chain couples TRBV12-3 or TRBV12-4 to TRBJ2-7, with a possible D match to TRBD2 (5 bases). This CDR3 region has 12 residues. V lost 2 bases and J 5 bases, leaving 7 bases between the germline ends.

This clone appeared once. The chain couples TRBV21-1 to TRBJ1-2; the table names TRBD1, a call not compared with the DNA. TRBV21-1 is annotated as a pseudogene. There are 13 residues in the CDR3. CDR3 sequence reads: CASSKTEDYGYTF. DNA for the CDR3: TGTGCCAGCAGCAAGACAGAAGATTATGGCTACACCTTC.

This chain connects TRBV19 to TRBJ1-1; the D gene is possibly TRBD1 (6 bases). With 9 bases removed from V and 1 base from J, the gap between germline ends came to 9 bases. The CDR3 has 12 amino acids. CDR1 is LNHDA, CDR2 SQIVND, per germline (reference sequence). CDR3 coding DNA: TGTGCCAGCGGACAGTGGAACACTGAAGCTTTCTTT. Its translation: CASGQWNTEAFF.

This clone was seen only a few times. Here the CDR3 reads CASSLRGANTGELFF. The CDR3 coding sequence is TGTGCCAGCAGCTTACGCGGGGCGAACACCGGGGAGCTGTTTTTT. V usage is TRBV7-6 and J usage is TRBJ2-2; D is perhaps TRBD2 (6 bases). This CDR3 has 15 residues. Germline V gene sequence: CDR1 SGHVS, CDR2 FNYEAQ. With 2 bases removed from V and 0 bases from J, the gap between germline ends came to 7 bases.

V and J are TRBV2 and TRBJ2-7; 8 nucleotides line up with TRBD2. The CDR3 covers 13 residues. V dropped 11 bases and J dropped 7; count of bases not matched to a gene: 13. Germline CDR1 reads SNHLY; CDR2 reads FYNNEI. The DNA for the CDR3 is TGTGCCGCTTACGGGGGGGGCGCGAAGGAGCAGTACTTC. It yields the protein CAAYGGGAKEQYF.

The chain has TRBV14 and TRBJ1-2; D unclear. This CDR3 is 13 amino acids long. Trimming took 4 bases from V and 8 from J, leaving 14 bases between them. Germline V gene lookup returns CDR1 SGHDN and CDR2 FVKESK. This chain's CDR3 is CASSLPTRAGYTF. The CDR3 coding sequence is TGTGCCAGCAGCCTCCCGACCCGAGCGGGCTACACCTTC.

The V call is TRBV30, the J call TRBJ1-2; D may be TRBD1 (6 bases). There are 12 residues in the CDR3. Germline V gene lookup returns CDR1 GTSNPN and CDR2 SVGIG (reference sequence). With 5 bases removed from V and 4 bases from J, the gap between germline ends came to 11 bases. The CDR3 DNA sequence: TGTGCCTGGGGCTCACAGGGCTATGGCTACACCTTC. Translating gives CAWGSQGYGYTF.

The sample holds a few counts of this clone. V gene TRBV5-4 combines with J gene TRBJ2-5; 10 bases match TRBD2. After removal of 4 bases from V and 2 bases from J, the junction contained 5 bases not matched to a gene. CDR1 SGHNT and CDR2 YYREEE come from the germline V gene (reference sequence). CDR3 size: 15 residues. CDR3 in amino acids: CASSTSGTVQETQYF. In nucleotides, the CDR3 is TGTGCCAGCAGCACTAGCGGGACTGTTCAAGAGACCCAGTACTTC.

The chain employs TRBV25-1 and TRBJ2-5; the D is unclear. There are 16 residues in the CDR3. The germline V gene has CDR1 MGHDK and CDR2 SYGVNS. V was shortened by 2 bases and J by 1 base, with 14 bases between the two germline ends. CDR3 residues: CASSEAALYRQETQYF. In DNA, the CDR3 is TGTGCCAGCAGTGAAGCGGCCCTGTACCGCCAAGAGACCCAGTACTTC.

CDR3 in DNA: TGTGCCAGCAGCTTAGAGACTATACAAGATACGCAGTATTTT. Residues: CASSLETIQDTQYF. The V call is TRBV7-6, the J call TRBJ2-3, with D possibly TRBD2 on 5 matching bases. The CDR3 sequence is 14 residues long. V dropped 1 base and J dropped 5 bases, with 10 bases sitting between them. In germline, CDR1 is SGHVS, CDR2 FNYEAQ.

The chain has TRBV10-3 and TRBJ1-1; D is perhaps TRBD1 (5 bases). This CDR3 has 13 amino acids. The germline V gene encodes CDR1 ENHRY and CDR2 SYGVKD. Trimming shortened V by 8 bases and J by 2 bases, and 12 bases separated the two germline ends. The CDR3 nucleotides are TGTGCCATCGCCGGGACTACCAACACTGAAGCTTTCTTT. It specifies CAIAGTTNTEAFF.

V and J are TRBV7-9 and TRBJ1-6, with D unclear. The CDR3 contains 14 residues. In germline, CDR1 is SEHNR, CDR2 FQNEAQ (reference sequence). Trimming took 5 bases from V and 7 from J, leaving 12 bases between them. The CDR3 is CASSQVESNSPLHF. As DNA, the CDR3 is TGTGCCAGCAGCCAGGTAGAAAGCAATTCACCCCTCCACTTT.

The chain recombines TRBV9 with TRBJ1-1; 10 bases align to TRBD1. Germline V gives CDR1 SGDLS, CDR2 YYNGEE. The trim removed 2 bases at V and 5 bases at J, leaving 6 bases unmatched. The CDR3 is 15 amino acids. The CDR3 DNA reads TGTGCCAGCAGCGTGACAGGGGGCGCCGGAACTGAAGCTTTCTTT. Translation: CASSVTGGAGTEAFF.

Here the CDR3 reads CASSYGPTGDNTEAFF. CDR3 bases: TGTGCCAGCAGTTACGGCCCCACAGGGGACAACACTGAAGCTTTCTTT. The chain has TRBV6-6 and TRBJ1-1; 7 bases agree with TRBD1. This CDR3 spans 16 amino acids. Germline trimming cut 2 bases from V and 2 bases from J; bases unmatched to any gene: 8. Germline CDR1 reads MNHNY; CDR2 reads SVGAGI (reference sequence).

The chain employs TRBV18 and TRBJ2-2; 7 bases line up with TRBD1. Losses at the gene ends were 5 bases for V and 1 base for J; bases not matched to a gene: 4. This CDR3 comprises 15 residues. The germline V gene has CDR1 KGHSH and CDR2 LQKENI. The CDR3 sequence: CASSTRQGNTGELFF. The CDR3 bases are TGTGCCAGCTCAACTCGACAGGGGAACACCGGGGAGCTGTTTTTT.

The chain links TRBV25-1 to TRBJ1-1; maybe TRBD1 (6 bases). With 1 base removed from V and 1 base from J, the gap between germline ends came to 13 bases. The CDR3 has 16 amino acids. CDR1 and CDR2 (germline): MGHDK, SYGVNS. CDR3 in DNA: TGTGCCAGCAGTGAATTTGATGGGGGCCGGAACACTGAAGCTTTCTTT. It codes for CASSEFDGGRNTEAFF.

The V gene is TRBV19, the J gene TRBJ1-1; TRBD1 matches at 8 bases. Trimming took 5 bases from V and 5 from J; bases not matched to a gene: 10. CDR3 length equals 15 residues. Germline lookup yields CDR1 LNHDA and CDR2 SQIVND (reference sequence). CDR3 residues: CASSAPGGMATEAFF. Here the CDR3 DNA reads TGTGCCAGTAGTGCTCCAGGGGGCATGGCGACTGAAGCTTTCTTT.

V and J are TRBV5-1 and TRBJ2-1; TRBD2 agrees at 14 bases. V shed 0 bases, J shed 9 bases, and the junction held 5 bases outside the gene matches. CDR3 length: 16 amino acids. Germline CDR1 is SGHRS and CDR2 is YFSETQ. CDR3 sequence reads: CASSLAGLAGAGEQFF. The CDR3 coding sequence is TGCGCCAGCAGCTTGGCGGGACTAGCGGGAGCGGGTGAGCAGTTCTTC.

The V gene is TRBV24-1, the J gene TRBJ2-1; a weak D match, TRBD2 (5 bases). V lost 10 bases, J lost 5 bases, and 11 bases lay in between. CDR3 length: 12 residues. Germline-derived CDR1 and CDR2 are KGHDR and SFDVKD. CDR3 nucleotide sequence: TGTGCCACTGGCCCGGGGAACAATGAGCAGTTCTTC. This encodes CATGPGNNEQFF.

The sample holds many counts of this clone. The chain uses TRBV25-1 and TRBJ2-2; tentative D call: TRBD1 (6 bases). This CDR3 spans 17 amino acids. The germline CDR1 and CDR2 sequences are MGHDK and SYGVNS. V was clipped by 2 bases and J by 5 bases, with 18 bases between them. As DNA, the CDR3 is TGTGCCAGCAGTGAAAAGTTTGGGGCAGGGGAGACCGGGGAGCTGTTTTTT. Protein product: CASSEKFGAGETGELFF.